This TCR beta chain was captured by sequencing in a study of CD8 T cells in ankylosing spondylitis. Study findings and constraints: Ankylosing spondylitis blood seemed to carry a telltale TCR beta motif made of several highly homologous variants. Prior work had noted some motif variants in reactive arthritis blood and synovial fluid.

V shed 0 bases and J 8 bases; nucleotides not matched to a gene: 3. The CDR3 is 15 amino acids. Germline CDR1 SGHRS, CDR2 YFSETQ. This clonotype was counted many times. The antigen is unknown. As the method for making TCR beta libraries, quantitative 5'-RACE with molecular barcodes was used. TCRdb re-called the 5' RACE reads through MiXCR, storing one row per CDR3 protein. The profile covers under 250,000 distinct CDR3 sequences, with 8% to 9% appearing a single time and around 5.1% taken by the ten largest. The chain employs TRBV5-1 and TRBJ2-1; TRBD2 aligns across 12 bases. This clonotype originated in a female donor with ankylosing spondylitis or in good health (not recorded which). The sequenced sample consisted of blood, either unsorted or a sorted T cell fraction (not recorded which). The DNA for the CDR3 is TGCGCCAGCAGCTTGGCCACTAGCGGGAGGCATGAGCAGTTCTTC. Translated, it gives CASSLATSGRHEQFF.